Listed here are 25 T cell receptor beta chains from one sample, sequenced in a study of blood T cell repertoires in COVID-19 (dated by TCRdb to the early 2020s). The library was prepared using the immunoSEQ multiplex PCR assay. TCRdb mirrors the immuneACCESS table, restricted to in-frame sequences. Some clones are absent from its copies; in checked studies, under half trace to an unresolved V gene, and the reason for the others is unknown. Across this sample there are about 160,000 clones, with 86% seen only once. Approximately 3.5% of the sample is held by the ten biggest clonotypes. The sample taken for sequencing was peripheral blood. The source is a man between 65 and 80 years old with acute or convalescent COVID-19.

The chain carries TRBV29-1 and TRBJ1-2; TRBD1 matches at 11 bases. Per the germline V gene, CDR1 is SQVTM and CDR2 is ANQGSEA. This CDR3 is built from 16 residues. With 5 bases clipped from V and 2 bases from J, the junction kept 10 bases outside the gene matches. The DNA of the CDR3 is TGCAGCGTTTGGACAGGGGGCGGGTTTGGGAACTATGGCTACACCTTC. It codes for CSVWTGGGFGNYGYTF. Based on the CDR3 plus reference TRBV29-1 and TRBJ1-2, the full variable domain is SAVISQKPSRDICQRGTSLTIQCQVDSQVTMMFWYRQQPGQSLTLIATANQGSEATYESGFVIDKFPISRPNLTFSTLTVSNMSPEDSSIYLCSVWTGGGFGNYGYTFGSGTRLTVV.

For this clone: The same CDR3 can be traced to other DNA sequences in this sample. This chain connects TRBV7-9 to TRBJ2-5; no clear D gene. The germline gives CDR1 SEHNR, CDR2 FQNEAQ (reference sequence). V was shortened by 1 base and J by 1 base, with 7 bases between the two germline ends. This CDR3 has 14 residues. The CDR3 coding sequence is TGTGCCAGCAGCTTAGGAACAGTCCAAGAGACCCAGTACTTC. Protein: CASSLGTVQETQYF.

Of note for this clone: In the same sample, other DNA sequences code for this CDR3. This sequence joins TRBV7-9 and TRBJ1-1; D is undetermined. Per the germline V gene, CDR1 is SEHNR and CDR2 is FQNEAQ (reference sequence). The CDR3 is made up of 14 amino acids. Trimming stripped 1 base from V and 0 bases from J, with 6 bases between. CDR3 bases: TGTGCCAGCAGCTTAGGAGGTTTGAACACTGAAGCTTTCTTT. This sequence encodes CASSLGGLNTEAFF.

V gene TRBV30 combines with J gene TRBJ2-2; 7 bases match TRBD1. Losses at the gene ends were 8 bases for V and 0 bases for J; bases not matched to a gene: 6. Germline CDR1 is GTSNPN and CDR2 is SVGIG (reference sequence). The CDR3 spans 14 residues. The CDR3 DNA is TGTGCCGGACCGGGACAGACGAACACCGGGGAGCTGTTTTTT. Its translation: CAGPGQTNTGELFF.

This chain joins TRBV29-1 and TRBJ1-6; a possible D gene is TRBD1 (5 bases). The ends were cut back, 6 bases at V and 10 bases at J, with 16 bases in the middle. The CDR3 length is 13 residues. The germline V gene encodes CDR1 SQVTM and CDR2 ANQGSEA. The CDR3: CSVGGRVRSPLHF. The CDR3 bases are TGCAGCGTCGGGGGGAGGGTACGATCACCCCTCCACTTT.

This clone has a single count. The chain combines TRBV28 with TRBJ2-2; tentative D call: TRBD2 (7 bases). Germline CDR1 MDHEN, CDR2 SYDVKM. The V and J ends lost 11 bases and 9 bases respectively, with 19 bases between them. The CDR3 has 13 amino acids. The CDR3 protein is CAHRGQRGRELFF. The CDR3 region has the DNA TGTGCCCACCGAGGACAGCGGGGCCGGGAGCTGTTTTTT. The full variable domain, with the rest looked up from reference TRBV28 and TRBJ2-2, is DVKVTQSSRYLVKRTGEKVFLECVQDMDHENMFWYRQDPGLGLRLIYFSYDVKMKEKGDIPEGYSVSREKKERFSLILESASTNQTSMYLCAHRGQRGRELFFGEGSRLTVL.

The chain has TRBV28 and TRBJ1-4, with 7 bases fitting TRBD1. CDR1 MDHEN and CDR2 SYDVKM come from the germline V gene. The CDR3 runs to 15 residues. V was clipped by 6 bases and J by 7 bases; unmatched bases: 11. The chain's CDR3 is CASSRGDIRGEKLFF. DNA of the CDR3: TGTGCCAGCAGCAGGGGGGACATTCGCGGTGAAAAACTGTTTTTT.

J is TRBJ2-7 and V is TRBV3-1 (or the pseudogene TRBV3-2), with 11 bases matching TRBD2. The CDR3 length is 16 residues. Germline V gives CDR1 LGHDT, CDR2 YNNKEL (reference sequence). V was clipped by 3 bases and J by 3 bases; unmatched bases: 7. CDR3 sequence reads: CASSQVLAGVGYEQYF. The DNA for the CDR3 is TGTGCCAGCAGCCAGGTACTAGCGGGAGTAGGCTACGAGCAGTACTTC.

This clone was detected only once. J is TRBJ2-1 and V is TRBV6-2 or TRBV6-3, with 9 bases fitting TRBD1. Per the germline V gene, CDR1 is MNHEY and CDR2 is SVGEGT. With 2 bases clipped from V and 6 bases from J, the junction kept 11 bases outside the gene matches. This CDR3 is built from 17 residues. The CDR3 region is CASSYTFLGTGSNEQFF. CDR3 nucleotides: TGTGCCAGCAGTTACACCTTTCTCGGGACAGGGAGCAATGAGCAGTTCTTC.

This clone was picked up a small number of times. The CDR3 nucleotides are TGTGCCAGTAGTATAACAGGGAGTAGGGATCAGCCCCAGCATTTT. Translation gives CASSITGSRDQPQHF. The chain joins TRBV19 to TRBJ1-5; D might be TRBD1 (6 bases). The CDR3 covers 15 residues. Germline values: CDR1 LNHDA, CDR2 SQIVND (reference sequence). With 2 bases removed from V and 5 bases from J, the gap between germline ends came to 13 bases.

This clone occurred once. The rearrangement joins TRBV9 to TRBJ1-5; 7 positions agree with TRBD1. Germline lookup yields CDR1 SGDLS and CDR2 YYNGEE. Germline trimming cut 3 bases from V and 7 bases from J; bases unmatched to any gene: 10. This CDR3 has 15 residues. This CDR3 reads CASSGSGTADQPQHF. The CDR3 coding sequence is TGTGCCAGCAGCGGATCCGGGACAGCAGACCAGCCCCAGCATTTT.

V usage is TRBV6-5 and J usage is TRBJ2-7; perhaps TRBD2 as D (6 bases). V lost 2 bases to trimming and J lost 2 bases, with 7 bases between them. The CDR3 sequence is 13 residues long. Germline V CDR1 and CDR2: MNHEY, SVGAGI. CDR3 sequence reads: CASSYGGTYEQYF. In nucleotides, the CDR3 is TGTGCCAGCAGTTACGGGGGGACCTACGAGCAGTACTTC.

This clone was found once. V usage is TRBV12-3 or TRBV12-4 and J usage is TRBJ2-1, with D uncertain. Trimming shortened V by 6 bases and J by 3 bases, and 3 bases separated the two germline ends. This CDR3 has 11 amino acids. CDR3: CASRYYNEQFF. The CDR3, as DNA: TGTGCCAGCAGATACTACAATGAGCAGTTCTTC.

The chain joins TRBV7-3 to TRBJ1-1; the D gene is possibly TRBD1 (5 bases). Germline CDR1 reads SGHTA; CDR2 reads FQGTGA. The CDR3 runs 13 residues. V was shortened by 1 base and J by 2 bases, with 5 bases between the two germline ends. The DNA of the CDR3 is TGTGCCAGCAGCTTAAGGGGCAACACTGAAGCTTTCTTT. Protein: CASSLRGNTEAFF.

A single count supports this clone. V and J are TRBV6-1 and TRBJ2-7, with 9 bases lining up with TRBD2. The CDR3 extends over 16 amino acids. CDR1 is MNHNS, CDR2 SASEGT, per germline. The trim removed 0 bases at V and 3 bases at J, leaving 6 bases unmatched. The CDR3 DNA is TGTGCCAGCAGTGAAGCATTAGCGGGGGAGTACTACGAGCAGTACTTC. This translates into CASSEALAGEYYEQYF.

The chain has TRBV2 and TRBJ2-5, with 9 bases lining up with TRBD2. This CDR3 is built from 14 residues. Germline V gene sequence: CDR1 SNHLY, CDR2 FYNNEI. The J segment lost 5 bases and the V segment lost 3 bases, leaving 4 bases of the junction unmatched. The CDR3 DNA sequence: TGTGCCAGCAGTGATTTGACTAGCGGCGAGACCCAGTACTTC. Its protein product is CASSDLTSGETQYF. Supplemented by reference TRBV2 and TRBJ2-5, the full variable domain reads EPEVTQTPSHQVTQMGQEVILRCVPISNHLYFYWYRQILGQKVEFLVSFYNNEISEKSEIFDDQFSVERPDGSNFTLKIRSTKLEDSAMYFCASSDLTSGETQYFGPGTRLLVL.

The chain has TRBV6-5 and TRBJ1-1; 8 bases agree with TRBD1. The CDR3 covers 13 residues. V dropped 2 bases and J dropped 7; count of bases not matched to a gene: 3. The germline gives CDR1 MNHEY, CDR2 SVGAGI. CDR3 sequence reads: CASSYRTGFEAFF. The CDR3 coding sequence is TGTGCCAGCAGTTACCGGACAGGGTTTGAAGCTTTCTTT.

This clone was observed once. This chain links TRBV7-2 with TRBJ2-1; weak D call: TRBD1 (6 bases). Germline V gene sequence: CDR1 SGHTA, CDR2 FQGNSA. This CDR3 contains 14 residues. Trimming removed 5 bases from V and 7 bases from J, with 15 bases in between. DNA for the CDR3: TGTGCCAGCAGCCTAAGCAGGGGTGGGAATGAGCAGTTCTTC. It encodes CASSLSRGGNEQFF.

The rearrangement joins TRBV6-1 to TRBJ2-3; D is possibly TRBD2 (5 bases). V shed 2 bases and J shed 0 bases, with 15 bases lying between them. CDR3 size: 17 residues. Per the germline V gene, CDR1 is MNHNS and CDR2 is SASEGT. DNA for the CDR3: TGTGCCAGCAGTGAACCCTACCGGACTTCTAGCACAGATACGCAGTATTTT. This translates into CASSEPYRTSSTDTQYF.

The J gene is TRBJ2-3, the V gene TRBV9, with 13 bases lining up with TRBD2. The CDR3 has 15 residues. Germline CDR1 and CDR2: SGDLS and YYNGEE. Trimming at V came to 2 bases and at J to 6 bases, leaving 3 bases not matched to a gene. The CDR3 DNA reads TGTGCCAGCAGCGTGGGGACTAGCGGGATCGATACGCAGTATTTT. This sequence encodes CASSVGTSGIDTQYF.

This clone was recorded once. The chain carries TRBV6-6 and TRBJ2-1; D is ambiguous. Trimming removed 6 bases at V and 0 bases at J, with 9 bases between. In germline, CDR1 is MNHNY, CDR2 SVGAGI (reference sequence). The CDR3 runs 14 residues. CDR3 sequence reads: CASRARASYNEQFF. CDR3 coding DNA: TGTGCCAGCAGAGCGAGAGCCTCCTACAATGAGCAGTTCTTC.

CDR3 sequence: CASSQVGQDNNQETQYF. The CDR3 region has the DNA TGTGCCAGCAGCCAAGTTGGACAGGATAATAACCAAGAGACCCAGTACTTC. The rearrangement links TRBV14 to TRBJ2-5; 7 bases align to TRBD1. Germline V lookup: CDR1 SGHDN, CDR2 FVKESK. The junction had 8 bases not matched to a gene; V was cut back by 1 base and J by 0 bases. The length of the CDR3 is 17 residues.

V is TRBV5-4 and J is TRBJ2-3, with 14 bases aligning to TRBD2. CDR3 length equals 17 residues. With 4 bases clipped from V and 7 bases from J, the junction kept 11 bases outside the gene matches. Germline values: CDR1 SGHNT, CDR2 YYREEE (reference sequence). The DNA of the CDR3 is TGTGCCAGCAGCCCCGGACTAGCGGGAGGAGACAGAAATACGCAGTATTTT. The encoded protein is CASSPGLAGGDRNTQYF.

This clone was seen a few times. The rearrangement uses TRBV10-3 and TRBJ2-5; 9 nucleotides match TRBD2. Germline CDR1 reads ENHRY; CDR2 reads SYGVKD. J was trimmed by 7 bases and V by 3 bases; bases with no gene match: 9. The CDR3 has 15 residues. CDR3 nucleotide sequence: TGTGCCATCAGTGATTTTAGCGGGAGCGGGGCGACCCAGTACTTC. Its translation: CAISDFSGSGATQYF.

The chain carries TRBV19 and TRBJ1-5; D not resolved. V dropped 6 bases and J dropped 0 bases, with 9 bases sitting between them. From germline, CDR1 is LNHDA and CDR2 SQIVND (reference sequence). CDR3 length equals 14 residues. In DNA, the CDR3 is TGTGCCAGTAGGTCCCCTTATAGCAATCAGCCCCAGCATTTT. As protein: CASRSPYSNQPQHF.